The rows below give T cell receptor beta chains drawn from one sample of a study of regulatory T cells in long-lasting Graves disease. TCRdb processed the multiplex PCR reads anew with MiXCR; each CDR3 protein has one entry. The table records fewer than 600,000 distinct CDR3 sequences, approximately 23% of them present only once. Sequenced here: peripheral blood mononuclear cells (PBMCs), sampled when the disease was refractory, from a patient treated with antithyroid drugs. The receptors were sampled from a female donor with Graves disease. Each CDR3 is given with its conserved first and last residue. D genes are given only for firm matches. The listing skips clone size in some rows; elsewhere it reads once, few, many or a size class.

j_gene	d_gene	abundance	v_gene	CDR3nt	CDR3aa
TRBJ2-5	.	many	TRBV12-3/TRBV12-4	TGTGCCAGCAGTTTACTCGCGACTCGGGAAGAGACCCAGTACTTC	CASSLLATREETQYF
TRBJ2-3	TRBD2	.	TRBV11-3	TGTGCCAGCAGCTTTGGCGGGAGGGCCACAGATACGCAGTATTTT	CASSFGGRATDTQYF
TRBJ1-3	.	many	TRBV12-3/TRBV12-4	TGTGCCAGCAGCCCTGGACAGACGCCCTCTGGAAACACCATATATTTT	CASSPGQTPSGNTIYF
TRBJ2-2	TRBD1	.	TRBV10-2	TGCGCCAGCAGAGAAACAGGGGTGAGCACCGGGGAGCTGTTTTTT	CASRETGVSTGELFF
TRBJ1-2	.	.	TRBV3-1	TGTGCCAGCAGCCAAGCTGATCATGGCTACACCTTC	CASSQADHGYTF
TRBJ2-4	TRBD2	.	TRBV27	TGTGCCAGTGGACTAGCGGGAATCAACATTCAGTACTTC	CASGLAGINIQYF
TRBJ1-2	.	many	TRBV29-1	TGCAGCGTCGGAGCCGGGTGGGACTATGGCTACACCTTC	CSVGAGWDYGYTF
TRBJ1-5	.	.	TRBV5-1	TGCGCCAGCAGCCCCGAGGGGGATAGCAATCAGCCCCAGCATTTT	CASSPEGDSNQPQHF
TRBJ2-5	.	few	TRBV30	TGTGCCTGGAGTTCCGCTAAGGGCTACCAAGAGACCCAGTACTTC	CAWSSAKGYQETQYF
TRBJ1-2	TRBD1	many	TRBV12-3/TRBV12-4	TGTGCCAGCAGCATGGGACAGGTTTATGGCTACACCTTC	CASSMGQVYGYTF
TRBJ2-5	TRBD2	many	TRBV7-2	TGTGCCAGCAGCTTCCCTTTAGCGGGGTCGCGCTCTCGCCAAGAGACCCAGTACTTC	CASSFPLAGSRSRQETQYF
TRBJ2-7	.	.	TRBV27	TGTGCCAGCAGTTTATCTAGCGGAATTTCCTACGAGCAGTACTTC	CASSLSSGISYEQYF
TRBJ2-7	TRBD1	many	TRBV28	TGTGCCAGCAGGACACAGGGGTACGAGCAGTACTTC	CASRTQGYEQYF
TRBJ2-2	.	.	TRBV7-2	TGTGCCAGCAGCTTCGTGGGGGGAGGCACCGGGGAGCTGTTTTTT	CASSFVGGGTGELFF
TRBJ1-5	TRBD1	.	TRBV10-3	TGTGCCATCAGTGAAAGGACAGGAGAAAGCAATCAGCCCCAGCATTTT	CAISERTGESNQPQHF
TRBJ2-7	.	few	TRBV18	TGTGCCAGCTCAGTCGGAGGTGTGACCTACGAGCAGTACTTC	CASSVGGVTYEQYF
TRBJ1-2	.	.	TRBV30	TGTGCCATCATCCGGCTCGGGAAAACTGGCTACACCTTC	CAIIRLGKTGYTF
TRBJ2-2	TRBD2	.	TRBV4-1	TGCGCCAGCAGCCGGGTCCCGGGACTAGCGGGAGGGAACACCGGGGAGCTGTTTTTT	CASSRVPGLAGGNTGELFF
TRBJ1-3	.	.	TRBV9	TGTGCCATGGCGAGTATCTCAACCCCTGGAAACACCATATATTTT	CAMASISTPGNTIYF
TRBJ2-1	TRBD2	.	TRBV7-9	TGTGCCAGCAGCTCTTCTAGCGGGGGGGCCAGGAATGAGCAGTTCTTC	CASSSSSGGARNEQFF
TRBJ2-2	.	.	TRBV7-9	TGTGCCAGCAGTTATACAGGACCCGCCGGGGAGCTGTTTTTT	CASSYTGPAGELFF
TRBJ2-5	.	many	TRBV3-1	TGTGCCAGCAGCCAAGATCCGGCTAGCTCGGAGACCCAGTACTTC	CASSQDPASSETQYF
TRBJ1-1	.	.	TRBV27	TGTGCCAGCAGTTTATCTAGGGAGAACACTGAAGCTTTCTTT	CASSLSRENTEAFF
TRBJ1-3	.	.	TRBV6-1	TGTGCCAGCAGTCGAGAATGGACGGGAGGAAACACCATATATTTT	CASSREWTGGNTIYF
TRBJ2-7	TRBD2	many	TRBV28	TGTGCCAGCAGTTTAGCCTATTCACCGGGACTAGCGGGAGACGAGCAGTACTTC	CASSLAYSPGLAGDEQYF
TRBJ1-5	.	many	TRBV7-2	TGTGCCAGCAGCTCCGCTTTGGGGAGGGTAAATCAGCCCCAGCATTTT	CASSSALGRVNQPQHF
TRBJ1-1	.	many	TRBV6-2/TRBV6-3	TGTGCCAGCACCCCAGGGACTGAAGCTTTCTTT	CASTPGTEAFF
TRBJ1-2	TRBD1	.	TRBV4-1	TGCGCCAGCAGCCAAGGCAGGGGGCTTGGCTACACCTTC	CASSQGRGLGYTF
TRBJ2-1	TRBD2	.	TRBV6-1	TGTGCCACGTCGGAACTAGCGGGACTTACATTGGACACTGAGCAGTTCTTC	CATSELAGLTLDTEQFF
TRBJ2-5	.	many	TRBV20-1	TGCAGTGTCGCCCAAGAGACCCAGTACTTC	CSVAQETQYF
TRBJ1-2	.	many	TRBV28	TGTGCCAGCAGTTCCCCCCGGGGAGAGGACTATGGCTACACCTTC	CASSSPRGEDYGYTF